Each of the 27 T cell receptor beta chains below was sequenced from the same sample in a study of cytomegalovirus exposure and HLA in healthy donors. Researchers ran the PCR with 60 Vbeta and 13 Jbeta primers. Clones were read by immunoSEQ multiplex PCR, and TCRdb kept only the in-frame ones, dropping some. Among about 93,000 clones listed, roughly 80% were seen once. Sequencing was performed on PBMCs. These receptors were obtained from a boy younger than 18 in good health and CMV-seronegative.

The table lists this clone with a count of one. The chain employs TRBV7-9 and TRBJ1-2; D is unclear. Trimming cost V 1 base and J 1 base, with 16 bases left between them. From germline, CDR1 is SEHNR and CDR2 FQNEAQ (reference sequence). CDR3 length equals 17 residues. In DNA, the CDR3 is TGTGCCAGCAGCTTAGGTCCTGCCAGTGCAATTAACTATGGCTACACCTTC. This sequence encodes CASSLGPASAINYGYTF.

This chain uses TRBV9 with TRBJ2-1; 10 bases are a match to TRBD2. This CDR3 comprises 15 residues. V lost 2 bases to trimming and J lost 2 bases; unmatched junction nucleotides: 1. CDR1 and CDR2 (germline): SGDLS, YYNGEE. CDR3 in amino acids: CASSVLAGAYNEQFF. CDR3 nucleotide sequence: TGTGCCAGCAGCGTCCTAGCGGGGGCCTACAATGAGCAGTTCTTC. Full variable domain (rest looked up from reference TRBV9 and TRBJ2-1): DSGVTQTPKHLITATGQRVTLRCSPRSGDLSVYWYQQSLDQGLQFLIQYYNGEERAKGNILERFSAQQFPDLHSELNLSSLELGDSALYFCASSVLAGAYNEQFFGPGTRLTVL.

Only a few counts were recorded for this clone. This sequence joins TRBV6-5 and TRBJ2-6; no firm D call. Germline-derived CDR1 and CDR2 are MNHEY and SVGAGI. This CDR3 comprises 13 residues. V dropped 6 bases and J dropped 1 base, with 4 bases sitting between them. CDR3 sequence (DNA): TGTGCCAGCAGCGTTTCTGGGGCCAACGTCCTGACTTTC. Its protein product is CASSVSGANVLTF.

The V and J genes are TRBV5-4 and TRBJ1-5; no reliable D call. Germline V CDR1 and CDR2: SGHNT, YYREEE (reference sequence). The V gene lost 0 bases and the J gene lost 3 bases, with 7 bases spanning the gap. The CDR3 loop spans 14 amino acids. CDR3 amino acids: CASSLAGINQPQHF. CDR3 nucleotides: TGTGCCAGCAGCTTGGCCGGGATCAATCAGCCCCAGCATTTT.

The chain links TRBV5-1 to TRBJ2-7, with D tentatively TRBD1 (6 bases). The CDR3 totals 15 residues. CDR1 and CDR2 from the germline V gene are SGHRS and YFSETQ. V lost 4 bases and J 4 bases, leaving 18 bases between the germline ends. CDR3 in DNA: TGCGCCAGCAGCATAACAGGGCCGCCTGCTTACGAGCAGTACTTC. This translates into CASSITGPPAYEQYF.

The chain carries TRBV28 and TRBJ2-7, with a possible D match to TRBD1 (5 bases). V was clipped by 3 bases and J by 0 bases, with 12 bases between them. CDR1 MDHEN and CDR2 SYDVKM come from the germline V gene. The CDR3 has 15 residues. Written as DNA, the CDR3 is TGTGCCAGCAGTTTTGGGGCTTTCGACTCCTACGAGCAGTACTTC. Translated: CASSFGAFDSYEQYF.

The rearrangement joins TRBV4-1 to TRBJ2-5, with unresolved D. Germline lookup yields CDR1 MGHRA and CDR2 YSYEKL. The CDR3 length is 17 residues. The germline V and J ends were trimmed by 1 base and 1 base, with 16 bases remaining between them. Here the CDR3 reads CASSQGFLLVAQETQYF. The CDR3, as DNA: TGCGCCAGCAGCCAAGGTTTCCTGTTGGTAGCCCAAGAGACCCAGTACTTC.

This clone was recorded a few times. V is TRBV5-1 and J is TRBJ2-7, with TRBD1 as a possible D gene (5 bases). V lost 2 bases to trimming and J lost 0 bases, with 12 bases between them. From germline, CDR1 is SGHRS and CDR2 YFSETQ. The CDR3 covers 15 residues. The CDR3 is CASSFRQFPSYEQYF. The CDR3 nucleotides are TGCGCCAGCAGCTTTCGACAGTTTCCCTCCTACGAGCAGTACTTC.

V and J are TRBV19 and TRBJ1-5; tentative D call: TRBD1 (6 bases). The ends were cut back, 2 bases at V and 3 bases at J, with 11 bases in the middle. The CDR3 is 15 residues long. CDR1 is LNHDA and CDR2 is SQIVND in the germline V gene (reference sequence). CDR3 residues: CASSIQDSFNQPQHF. The CDR3 DNA follows: TGTGCCAGTAGTATACAGGACAGCTTCAATCAGCCCCAGCATTTT.

On this clone itself: Its ends do not fully match the called genes, so a read error is possible. The chain couples TRBV19 to TRBJ1-6; the D is unclear. Germline loops: CDR1 LNHDA, CDR2 SQIVND (reference sequence). The CDR3 runs 11 residues. The CDR3 loop is CASSPPVEAPF. The CDR3 DNA reads as TGTGCCAGTAGTCCACCCGTGGAGGCACCCTTT. Based on the CDR3 plus reference TRBV19 and TRBJ1-6, the full variable domain is DGGITQSPKYLFRKEGQNVTLSCEQNLNHDAMYWYRQDPGQGLRLIYYSQIVNDFQKGDIAEGYSVSREKKESFPLTVTSAQKNPTAFYLCASSPPVEAPFGNGTRLTVT.

The chain carries TRBV7-9 and TRBJ1-2; a weak D match, TRBD1 (6 bases). Germline values: CDR1 SEHNR, CDR2 FQNEAQ (reference sequence). The germline V and J ends were trimmed by 5 bases and 4 bases, with 8 bases remaining between them. CDR3 length equals 12 residues. This chain's CDR3 is CASSPDSYGYTF. CDR3 in DNA: TGTGCCAGCAGCCCGGACAGCTATGGCTACACCTTC. The full variable domain, with the rest looked up from reference TRBV7-9 and TRBJ1-2, is DTGVSQNPRHKITKRGQNVTFRCDPISEHNRLYWYRQTLGQGPEFLTYFQNEAQLEKSRLLSDRFSAERPKGSFSTLEIQRTEQGDSAMYLCASSPDSYGYTFGSGTRLTVV.

V is TRBV6-5 and J is TRBJ2-7; 11 bases match TRBD1. Germline V gene sequence: CDR1 MNHEY, CDR2 SVGAGI. The CDR3 extends over 15 amino acids. J lost 6 bases, V lost 6 bases, and 10 bases had no gene match. CDR3 amino acids: CASRPGTGGRPEQYF. The CDR3 DNA is TGTGCCAGCAGACCAGGGACAGGGGGGCGCCCCGAGCAGTACTTC.

V is TRBV4-1 and J is TRBJ2-3; TRBD2 aligns across 8 bases. The J segment lost 3 bases and the V segment lost 9 bases, leaving 11 bases of the junction unmatched. The CDR3 has 15 residues. Germline values: CDR1 MGHRA, CDR2 YSYEKL. The CDR3 nucleotides read TGCGCCAGTAAAGGCGGGGGGCTCGGAACAGATACGCAGTATTTT. Translating it yields CASKGGGLGTDTQYF.

The chain joins TRBV11-2 to TRBJ2-1; 11 bases agree with TRBD2. V shed 5 bases and J 3 bases; nucleotides not matched to a gene: 3. CDR3 length: 15 residues. Per the germline V gene, CDR1 is SGHAT and CDR2 is FQNNGV. CDR3 nucleotides: TGTGCCAGCAGCCTAGCGGGGGGCATCTACAATGAGCAGTTCTTC. The encoded protein is CASSLAGGIYNEQFF.

The genes are TRBV5-1 and TRBJ2-4; possibly TRBD2 for D (6 bases). Germline values: CDR1 SGHRS, CDR2 YFSETQ. The CDR3 sequence is 14 residues long. V lost 1 base and J lost 6, with 11 bases in between. The DNA for the CDR3 is TGCGCCAGCAGCTTGTTGGTGGGGGGAAACATTCAGTACTTC. Amino acids: CASSLLVGGNIQYF.

The chain has TRBV4-3 and TRBJ2-7; D might be TRBD1 (6 bases). The germline CDR1 and CDR2 sequences are LGHNA and YSLEER. The CDR3 is made up of 14 amino acids. V was pared by 4 bases and J by 5 bases, with 15 bases between. CDR3 amino acids: CASSLDRSGHEQYF. The CDR3 coding sequence is TGCGCCAGCAGCCTCGACAGGTCAGGACACGAGCAGTACTTC.

This clone was counted a single time. The rearrangement uses TRBV5-8 and TRBJ2-1; TRBD2 aligns across 14 bases. Germline trimming cut 2 bases from V and 8 bases from J; bases unmatched to any gene: 3. Germline V gene lookup returns CDR1 SGHTS and CDR2 YDEGEE. The CDR3 runs 15 residues. CDR3 amino acids: CASSFGTSGRYEQFF. The CDR3 coding sequence is TGTGCCAGCAGCTTCGGGACTAGCGGGAGATATGAGCAGTTCTTC.

The genes are TRBV27 and TRBJ2-5, with TRBD2 matching over 8 bases. The CDR3 covers 14 residues. J gave up 4 bases and V 9 bases, and 10 bases lay outside the gene matches. The germline V gene has CDR1 MNHEY and CDR2 SMNVEV (reference sequence). CDR3 sequence (DNA): TGTGCCAGTCGACGAGCGGGGGAAGGAGAGACCCAGTACTTC. Residues: CASRRAGEGETQYF.

CDR3: CASSLGASGGPNEQFF. CDR3 in DNA: TGTGCCAGCAGCTTGGGGGCTAGCGGGGGACCTAATGAGCAGTTCTTC. This sequence joins TRBV5-4 and TRBJ2-1, with TRBD2 identical over 10 bases. Losses at the gene ends were 0 bases for V and 7 bases for J; bases not matched to a gene: 7. The CDR3 runs 16 residues. Looked up from germline, CDR1 is SGHNT and CDR2 is YYREEE (reference sequence).

The chain recombines TRBV12-5 with TRBJ2-2; D gene ambiguous. The CDR3 contains 11 residues. Germline V gene sequence: CDR1 LGHNT, CDR2 FRNRAP. V lost 7 bases and J lost 7, with 7 bases in between. The CDR3 sequence: CASESGGELFF. In DNA form, the CDR3 reads TGTGCTAGTGAGTCAGGCGGGGAGCTGTTTTTT. Together with reference TRBV12-5 and TRBJ2-2, the CDR3 gives the full variable domain: DARVTQTPRHKVTEMGQEVTMRCQPILGHNTVFWYRQTMMQGLELLAYFRNRAPLDDSGMPKDRFSAEMPDATLATLKIQPSEPRDSAVYFCASESGGELFFGEGSRLTVL.

The chain carries TRBV21-1 and TRBJ1-1. TRBV21-1 is an annotated pseudogene. This CDR3 is 13 amino acids long. The CDR3 spells CAILHGDDTEAFF. In nucleotides, the CDR3 is TGTGCCATCCTTCACGGGGATGACACTGAAGCTTTCTTT.

This rearrangement joins TRBV4-1 to TRBJ1-6, with TRBD1 matching 7 bases. Germline assignment: CDR1 MGHRA and CDR2 YSYEKL. V gave up 1 base and J gave up 9 bases; unmatched junction bases: 6. CDR3 length: 15 amino acids. In nucleotides, the CDR3 is TGCGCCAGCAGCCAAGGAGACAGGGACGGTTCACCCCTCCACTTT. Translation gives CASSQGDRDGSPLHF.

This chain joins TRBV7-8 and TRBJ1-5; 7 nucleotides align to TRBD1. The germline CDR1 and CDR2 sequences are SGHVS and FQNEAQ. Germline trimming cut 8 bases from V and 4 bases from J; bases unmatched to any gene: 8. CDR3 length equals 14 residues. The CDR3 DNA is TGTGCCAGCTCAACGACAGGGACTAATCAGCCCCAGCATTTT. Encoded protein: CASSTTGTNQPQHF.

The chain uses TRBV5-1 and TRBJ1-2; 9 bases map to TRBD1. Germline lookup yields CDR1 SGHRS and CDR2 YFSETQ. Trimming took 5 bases from V and 3 from J; bases not matched to a gene: 8. This CDR3 comprises 15 residues. Here the CDR3 DNA reads TGCGCCAGCAGTGCAGGACAGGGGAGTTACTATGGCTACACCTTC. Amino acid sequence: CASSAGQGSYYGYTF.

In DNA form, the CDR3 reads TGTGCCAGCAGCGACCTCGACAGGTTCCAAGAGACCCAGTACTTC. Translation: CASSDLDRFQETQYF. V usage is TRBV9 and J usage is TRBJ2-5, with D tentatively TRBD1 (6 bases). Germline loops: CDR1 SGDLS, CDR2 YYNGEE. This CDR3 comprises 15 residues. V was cut by 3 bases and J by 1 base, with 13 bases left in between. The full variable domain, with the rest looked up from reference TRBV9 and TRBJ2-5, is DSGVTQTPKHLITATGQRVTLRCSPRSGDLSVYWYQQSLDQGLQFLIQYYNGEERAKGNILERFSAQQFPDLHSELNLSSLELGDSALYFCASSDLDRFQETQYFGPGTRLLVL.

J is TRBJ1-5 and V is TRBV10-3; D is unresolved. Trimming took off 0 bases at V and 5 bases at J, with 14 bases between the two ends. CDR1 and CDR2 (germline): ENHRY, SYGVKD. The CDR3 is 16 residues long. This chain's CDR3 is CAISESSGLKDQPQHF. CDR3 DNA sequence: TGTGCCATCAGTGAGTCAAGCGGTCTCAAGGATCAGCCCCAGCATTTT.

The rearrangement joins TRBV29-1 to TRBJ2-1, with TRBD1 identical over 7 bases. The CDR3 covers 11 residues. The germline V gene has CDR1 SQVTM and CDR2 ANQGSEA. The J segment lost 8 bases and the V segment lost 8 bases, leaving 6 bases of the junction unmatched. CDR3 nucleotides: TGCAGCCAAAACCAGGGGGATGAGCAGTTCTTC. Translated: CSQNQGDEQFF.